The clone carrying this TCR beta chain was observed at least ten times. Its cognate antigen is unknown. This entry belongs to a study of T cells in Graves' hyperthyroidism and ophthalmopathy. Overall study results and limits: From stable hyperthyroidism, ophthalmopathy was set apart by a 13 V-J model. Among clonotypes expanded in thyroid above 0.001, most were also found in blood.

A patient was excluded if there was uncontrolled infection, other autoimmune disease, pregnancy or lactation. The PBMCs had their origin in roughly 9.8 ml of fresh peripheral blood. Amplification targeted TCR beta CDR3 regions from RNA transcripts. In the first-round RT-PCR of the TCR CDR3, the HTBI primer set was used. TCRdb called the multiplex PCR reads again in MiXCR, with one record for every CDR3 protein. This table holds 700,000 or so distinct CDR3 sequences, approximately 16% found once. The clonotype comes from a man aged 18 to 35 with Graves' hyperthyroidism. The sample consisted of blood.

Here the CDR3 reads CASSYQSTDGYTF. The CDR3, as DNA: TGTGCCAGCAGCTACCAAAGTACAGACGGCTACACCTTC. The chain is built from TRBV7-9 and TRBJ1-2; D is unclear. CDR3 size: 13 residues. CDR1 and CDR2 from the germline V gene are SEHNR and FQNEAQ (reference sequence). The V and J ends lost 4 bases and 8 bases respectively, with 14 bases between them. Full variable domain (outside the CDR3, taken from reference TRBV7-9 and TRBJ1-2): DTGVSQNPRHKITKRGQNVTFRCDPISEHNRLYWYRQTLGQGPEFLTYFQNEAQLEKSRLLSDRFSAERPKGSFSTLEIQRTEQGDSAMYLCASSYQSTDGYTFGSGTRLTVV.